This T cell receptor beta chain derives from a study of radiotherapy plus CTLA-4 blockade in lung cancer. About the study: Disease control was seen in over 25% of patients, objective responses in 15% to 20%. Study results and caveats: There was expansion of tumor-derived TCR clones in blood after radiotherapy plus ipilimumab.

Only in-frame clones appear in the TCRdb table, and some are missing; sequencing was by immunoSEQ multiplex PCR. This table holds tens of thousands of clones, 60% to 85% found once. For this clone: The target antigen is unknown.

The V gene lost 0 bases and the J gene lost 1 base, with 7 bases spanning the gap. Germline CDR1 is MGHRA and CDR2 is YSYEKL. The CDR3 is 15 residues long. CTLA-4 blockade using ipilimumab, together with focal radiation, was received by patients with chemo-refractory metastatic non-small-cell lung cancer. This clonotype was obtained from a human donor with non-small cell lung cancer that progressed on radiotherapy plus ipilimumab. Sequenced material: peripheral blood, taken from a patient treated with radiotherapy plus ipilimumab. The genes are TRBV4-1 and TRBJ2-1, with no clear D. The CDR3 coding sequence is TGCGCCAGCAGCCAAGATCCCAGTTCCTACAATGAGCAGTTCTTC. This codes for CASSQDPSSYNEQFF.